A single T cell receptor beta chain is shown here with its context. The CDR3 is 13 amino acids. Between the trimmed V and J ends, which lost 6 bases and 6 bases, there was a span of 14 bases. Looked up from germline, CDR1 is SNHLY and CDR2 is FYNNEI. Repertoires were generated with immunoSEQ multiplex PCR, while TCRdb's copy carries only in-frame clones and drops some. The sample has 55,000 to 65,000 clones; more than 85% are singletons. This entry belongs to a study of OX40 agonist ivuxolimab in advanced cancers. Study at large: Those treated in dose escalation had hepatocellular carcinoma, melanoma, renal cell cancer or head and neck cancer.

The V call is TRBV2, the J call TRBJ1-2; D possibly corresponds to TRBD1 (6 bases). This specimen was CD4+ or CD8+ T cells sorted from blood, taken in a trial of the OX40 agonist ivuxolimab. The clonotype originates from an adult with an advanced solid tumor such as melanoma, head and neck, liver or kidney cancer. The CDR3: CASRAQGFNGYTF. The CDR3 DNA follows: TGTGCCAGCAGGGCGCAGGGGTTTAATGGCTACACCTTC.